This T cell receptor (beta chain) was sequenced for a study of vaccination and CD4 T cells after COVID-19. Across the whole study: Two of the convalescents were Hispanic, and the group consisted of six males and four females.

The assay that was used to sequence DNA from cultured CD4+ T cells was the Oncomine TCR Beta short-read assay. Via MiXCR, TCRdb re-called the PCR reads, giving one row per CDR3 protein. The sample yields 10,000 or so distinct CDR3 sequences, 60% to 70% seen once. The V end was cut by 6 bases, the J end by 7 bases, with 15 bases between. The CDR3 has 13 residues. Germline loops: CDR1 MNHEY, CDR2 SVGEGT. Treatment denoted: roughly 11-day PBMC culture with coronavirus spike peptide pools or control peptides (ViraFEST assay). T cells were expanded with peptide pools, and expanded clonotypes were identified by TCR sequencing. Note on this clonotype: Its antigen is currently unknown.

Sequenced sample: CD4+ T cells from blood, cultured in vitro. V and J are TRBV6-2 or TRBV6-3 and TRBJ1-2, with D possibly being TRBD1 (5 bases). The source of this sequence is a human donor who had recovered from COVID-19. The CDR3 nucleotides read TGTGCCAGCAGACCTGGGGGGATTTCTGGCTACACCTTC. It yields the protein CASRPGGISGYTF.